The clone carrying this T cell receptor beta chain was counted many times. As yet, its antigen is unknown. This sample was taken from a study of T cells in Graves' hyperthyroidism and ophthalmopathy. About the study: Peripheral blood was obtained at initial diagnosis, preceding any treatment.

V lost 7 bases and J lost 3; bases outside the gene matches: 4. CDR1 is DFQATT and CDR2 is SNEGSKA in the germline V gene (reference sequence). CDR3 length: 12 residues. Exclusion criteria comprised uncontrolled infection, other autoimmune disease, pregnancy or lactation. Orbital computed tomography, thyroid ultrasound, serum thyroxine and TRAb, and clinical symptoms together informed the diagnoses. RNA transcripts served as the template for amplifying TCR beta CDR3 regions. The HTBI primer set was used in a first-round RT-PCR of the TCR CDR3. Each CDR3 protein gets one entry after TCRdb re-called the multiplex PCR reads with MiXCR. The table has around 530,000 distinct CDR3 sequences, more than 15% seen once. Study-wide results and limits: Blood also showed most of the thyroid clonotypes that were expanded above 0.001.

This TCR came from a woman younger than 35 with Graves' ophthalmopathy. Sequenced sample: blood. The rearrangement uses TRBV20-1 and TRBJ1-1; 8 positions agree with TRBD1. The CDR3 DNA reads TGCAGTGTCCCGGACAGGGACACTGAAGCTTTCTTT. Translated, it gives CSVPDRDTEAFF.